A selection of T cell receptor beta chains follows, all from one sample in a study of tumor-infiltrating lymphocytes in localized non-small cell lung cancer. Profiling relied on immunoSEQ multiplex PCR, and the TCRdb table lists in-frame clones only, not all of them. The sample contains 9,500 to 15,000 clones, approximately 90% of which appear only once. Specimen: lung tumor tissue. These receptor sequences come from a human donor with non-small cell lung cancer. The CDR3 runs from the conserved cysteine through the conserved F or W. Fields, in order: D gene, clone size, V gene, J gene, CDR3 length, CDR3 protein, CDR3 DNA. The D gene is left open where the match is weak. Expanded clones are given a class, and other clones once, few, many or no size at all.

-,-,TRBV6-5,TRBJ1-5,14,CASRSTGRNQPQHF,TGTGCCAGCAGATCCACAGGGCGCAATCAGCCCCAGCATTTT
-,-,TRBV9,TRBJ2-1,14,CASSVGRGRGEQFF,TGTGCCAGCAGCGTAGGTCGTGGAAGGGGTGAGCAGTTCTTC
-,-,TRBV30,TRBJ1-5,13,CAWSVQGNQPQHF,TGTGCCTGGAGTGTACAGGGTAATCAGCCCCAGCATTTT
-,-,TRBV5-1,TRBJ1-2,13,CASSFDTNYGYTF,TGCGCCAGCAGCTTTGACACCAACTATGGCTACACCTTC
-,few,TRBV4-2,TRBJ2-3,14,CASSQGLYTDTQYF,TGTGCCAGCAGCCAAGGGCTGTACACAGATACGCAGTATTTT
-,-,TRBV28,TRBJ1-2,11,CASSRTEGYTF,TGTGCCAGCAGTAGGACGGAGGGCTACACCTTC
TRBD1,-,TRBV19,TRBJ2-1,15,CASSKMVGTGLQQFF,TGTGCCAGTAGTAAGATGGTTGGGACAGGGTTACAGCAGTTCTTC
-,-,TRBV11-2,TRBJ1-1,15,CASSSDSFSGTEAFF,TGTGCCAGCAGCTCGGACAGTTTTAGTGGCACTGAAGCTTTCTTT
-,-,TRBV6-8,TRBJ2-7,18,CASSRPGGVADYPYEQYF,TGTGCCAGCAGTCGCCCCGGTGGGGTAGCAGATTATCCCTACGAGCAGTACTTC
-,-,TRBV7-9,TRBJ1-4,13,CATSGTFIEKLFF,TGTGCCACTTCCGGGACGTTTATTGAAAAACTGTTTTTT
-,-,TRBV5-1,TRBJ2-3,13,CASSPGWTDTQYF,TGCGCCAGCAGCCCGGGGTGGACAGATACGCAGTATTTT
TRBD1,once,TRBV30,TRBJ2-5,13,CAWRRDREETQYF,TGTGCCTGGCGCAGGGACAGGGAAGAGACCCAGTACTTC
-,-,TRBV5-6,TRBJ1-4,16,CASSLNFGTTNEKLFF,TGTGCCAGCAGCTTGAATTTCGGGACGACTAATGAAAAACTGTTTTTT
TRBD1,-,TRBV27,TRBJ2-5,14,CASSITGVAGTQYF,TGTGCCAGCAGCATAACAGGGGTCGCAGGGACCCAGTACTTC
-,-,TRBV28,TRBJ2-3,15,CASSPPRQVSDTQYF,TGTGCCAGCAGCCCACCCCGACAGGTTTCAGATACGCAGTATTTT
-,-,TRBV27,TRBJ1-5,14,CASSRGIGNQPQHF,TGTGCCAGCAGCCGCGGAATTGGCAATCAGCCCCAGCATTTT
-,-,TRBV4-1,TRBJ2-7,16,CASSQDLGGGRGEQYF,TGCGCCAGCAGCCAAGATCTGGGGGGAGGAAGAGGCGAGCAGTACTTC
-,-,TRBV6-5,TRBJ2-5,14,CASSYFWGGETQYF,TGTGCCAGCAGCTACTTTTGGGGCGGCGAGACCCAGTACTTC
TRBD2,-,TRBV11-1,TRBJ2-5,16,CASSSRLAGGQETQYF,TGTGCCAGCAGCTCCCGACTAGCGGGGGGTCAAGAGACCCAGTACTTC
-,-,TRBV29-1,TRBJ1-1,13,CSVDRARNTEAFF,TGCAGCGTTGATAGGGCCAGGAACACTGAAGCTTTCTTT
TRBD1,-,TRBV7-7,TRBJ2-3,17,CASSLGLGQGAGDTQYF,TGTGCTAGCAGCTTAGGCCTGGGACAGGGGGCAGGAGATACGCAGTATTTT
-,-,TRBV30,TRBJ2-7,13,CAWDKGTSYEQYF,TGTGCCTGGGACAAGGGGACTTCCTACGAGCAGTACTTC
-,few,TRBV5-1,TRBJ2-1,14,CASSPDTWGSEQFF,TGCGCCAGCAGCCCGGACACCTGGGGAAGTGAGCAGTTCTTC
TRBD1,-,TRBV4-1,TRBJ2-5,15,CASSRGDRGTETQYF,TGCGCCAGCAGCCGCGGGGACAGGGGAACGGAGACCCAGTACTTC
-,-,TRBV15,TRBJ2-1,16,CATSRDPAGRYNEQFF,TGTGCCACCAGCAGAGACCCTGCGGGGAGGTACAATGAGCAGTTCTTC